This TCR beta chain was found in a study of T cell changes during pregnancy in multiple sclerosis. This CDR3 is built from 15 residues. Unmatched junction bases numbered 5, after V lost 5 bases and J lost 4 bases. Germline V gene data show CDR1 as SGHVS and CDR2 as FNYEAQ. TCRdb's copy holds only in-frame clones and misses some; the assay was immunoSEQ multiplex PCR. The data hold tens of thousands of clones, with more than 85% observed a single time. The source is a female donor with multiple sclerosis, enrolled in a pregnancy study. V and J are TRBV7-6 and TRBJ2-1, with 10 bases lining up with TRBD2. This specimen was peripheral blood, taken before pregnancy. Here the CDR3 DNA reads TGTGCCAGCAGCGCCTCTAGCGGGGGTTACAATGAGCAGTTCTTC. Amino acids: CASSASSGGYNEQFF. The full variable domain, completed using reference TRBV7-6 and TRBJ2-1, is GAGVSQSPRYKVTKRGQDVALRCDPISGHVSLYWYRQALGQGPEFLTYFNYEAQQDKSGLPNDRFSAERPEGSISTLTIQRTEQRDSAMYRCASSASSGGYNEQFFGPGTRLTVL.